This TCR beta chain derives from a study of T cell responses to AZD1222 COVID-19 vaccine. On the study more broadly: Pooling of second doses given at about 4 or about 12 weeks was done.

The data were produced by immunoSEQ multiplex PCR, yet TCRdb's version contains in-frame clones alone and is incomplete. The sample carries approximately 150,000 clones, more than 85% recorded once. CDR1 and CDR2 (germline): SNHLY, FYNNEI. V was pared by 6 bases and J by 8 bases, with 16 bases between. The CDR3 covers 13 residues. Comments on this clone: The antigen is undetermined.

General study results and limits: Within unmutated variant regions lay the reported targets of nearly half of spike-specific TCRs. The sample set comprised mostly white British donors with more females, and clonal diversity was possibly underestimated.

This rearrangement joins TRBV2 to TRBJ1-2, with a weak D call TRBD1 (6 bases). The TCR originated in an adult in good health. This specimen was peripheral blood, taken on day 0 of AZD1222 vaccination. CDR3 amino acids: CASSTGMVTGYTF. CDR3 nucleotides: TGTGCCAGCAGCACAGGGATGGTTACGGGCTACACCTTC.